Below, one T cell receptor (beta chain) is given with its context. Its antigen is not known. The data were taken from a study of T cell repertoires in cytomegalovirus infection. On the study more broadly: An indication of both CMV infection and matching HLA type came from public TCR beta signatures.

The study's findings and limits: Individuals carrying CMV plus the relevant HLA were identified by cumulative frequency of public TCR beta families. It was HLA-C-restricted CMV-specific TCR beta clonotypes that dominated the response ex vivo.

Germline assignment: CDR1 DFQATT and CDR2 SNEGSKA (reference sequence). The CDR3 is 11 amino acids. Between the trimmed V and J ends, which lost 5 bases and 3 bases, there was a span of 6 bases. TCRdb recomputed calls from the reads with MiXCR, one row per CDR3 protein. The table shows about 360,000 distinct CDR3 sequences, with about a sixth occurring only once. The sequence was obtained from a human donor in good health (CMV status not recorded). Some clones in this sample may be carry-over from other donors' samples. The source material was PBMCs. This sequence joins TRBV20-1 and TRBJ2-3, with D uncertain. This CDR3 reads CSAVGTDTQYF. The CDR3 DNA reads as TGCAGTGCTGTGGGGACAGATACGCAGTATTTT.